This T cell receptor (beta chain) was profiled in a study of T cells in Graves' hyperthyroidism and ophthalmopathy. For Graves' hyperthyroidism to be stable, ophthalmopathy could not progress within 18 months. Each patient was aged 18 to 65 and had newly diagnosed hyperthyroidism of under 2 months' duration. At least ten counts were recorded for this clonotype. Its target is unknown. V lost 5 bases to trimming and J lost 1 base; unmatched junction nucleotides: 2. Germline V lookup: CDR1 DFQATT, CDR2 SNEGSKA (reference sequence). CDR3 size: 15 residues. Study-wide findings and caveats: A 13 V-J model separated ophthalmopathy from stable hyperthyroidism.

Regions amplified from RNA transcripts were the TCR beta CDR3 regions. HTBI primers drove first-round RT-PCR of the TCR CDR3. TCRdb itself ran the multiplex PCR reads through MiXCR, one entry per CDR3 protein. The table has a few hundred thousand distinct CDR3 sequences, around 20% seen once. Sequenced input: blood. This TCR was sampled from a man aged 40-49 years with Graves' hyperthyroidism. The chain has TRBV20-1 and TRBJ2-3, with TRBD2 identical over 14 bases. For the CDR3, the DNA is TGCAGTGCTTTGACTAGCGGGGGGGGCACAGATACGCAGTATTTT. Translating gives CSALTSGGGTDTQYF.